This T cell receptor (beta chain) was documented in a study of control samples from healthy donors and cancer patients. The protocol was immunoSEQ multiplex PCR, while the TCRdb copy is restricted to in-frame clones and leaves out a portion. The data hold about 94,000 clones, with 85% to 90% observed a single time. The ends were cut back, 0 bases at V and 0 bases at J, with 9 bases in the middle. This CDR3 is 16 amino acids long. Germline values: CDR1 SGDLS, CDR2 YYNGEE. Sequencing was done on a sample of blood. This clonotype was sampled from a woman aged 45-65 years in good health. The V and J genes are TRBV9 and TRBJ1-4; the D is unclear. The CDR3: CASSVGGSATNEKLFF. CDR3 DNA sequence: TGTGCCAGCAGCGTAGGAGGTTCTGCAACTAATGAAAAACTGTTTTTT.